This T cell receptor (beta chain) emerged from a study of cytomegalovirus exposure and HLA in healthy donors. On this clone: The antigen remains undetermined.

General study points: The classifier was said to identify cytomegalovirus status with high specificity and sensitivity. The CMV antigen specificity of a few CMV-associated chains was confirmed through in vitro analysis.

Clones were read by immunoSEQ multiplex PCR, and TCRdb kept only the in-frame ones, dropping some. The data contain about 83,000 clones, about 96% of them seen just once; the ten biggest clones take up approximately 1.3%. Sequencing was performed on PBMCs. The source of this sequence is a woman aged 18 to 35 in good health and CMV-seronegative.

CDR3 loop: CASILLNVDTQYF. CDR3 nucleotides: TGCGCCAGCATACTCCTAAACGTGGATACGCAGTATTTT. J is TRBJ2-3 and V is TRBV5-1; the D is unclear. V was trimmed by 6 bases and J by 6 bases, leaving 14 bases between them. Per germline, CDR1 SGHRS and CDR2 YFSETQ. The CDR3 is 13 residues long.